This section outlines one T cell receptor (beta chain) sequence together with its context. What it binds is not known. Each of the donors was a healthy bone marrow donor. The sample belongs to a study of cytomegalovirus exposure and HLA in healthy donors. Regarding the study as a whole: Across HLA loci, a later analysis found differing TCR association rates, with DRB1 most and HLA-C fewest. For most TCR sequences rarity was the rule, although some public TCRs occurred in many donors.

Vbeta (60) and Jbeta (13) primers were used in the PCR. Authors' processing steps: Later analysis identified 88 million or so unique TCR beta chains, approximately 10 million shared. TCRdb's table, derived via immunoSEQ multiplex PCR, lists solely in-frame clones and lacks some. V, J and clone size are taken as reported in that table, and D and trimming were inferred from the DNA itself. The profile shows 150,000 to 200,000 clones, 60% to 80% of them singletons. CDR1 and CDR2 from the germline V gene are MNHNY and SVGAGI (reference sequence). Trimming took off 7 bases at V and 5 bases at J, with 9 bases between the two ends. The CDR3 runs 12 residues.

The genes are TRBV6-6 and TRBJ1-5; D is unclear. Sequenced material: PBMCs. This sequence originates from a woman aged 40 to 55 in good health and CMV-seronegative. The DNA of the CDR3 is TGTGCCAGCACAGACGGGTATCAGCCCCAGCATTTT. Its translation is CASTDGYQPQHF.